This TCR beta chain was obtained from a study of identical twins (dated by TCRdb to 2015 to 2016). Broadly, across the study: The study deep-sequenced TCR alpha and beta repertoires from monozygotic twins, unrelated adults of various ages and cord blood to test whether fetal clonotypes persist. To rule out contamination, replicate twin experiments were performed at different times with different library preparation protocols. The full study reports these points: The excess sharing between twins in beta out-of-frame sequences was weaker because fewer shared sequences reduced the signal-to-noise ratio. Invariant T cells such as MAIT and iNKT could partly confound zero-insertion analyses, although diverse VJ usage argued against such confounding for most clonotypes. Abundant cord blood beta clonotypes carried fewer insertions; young adult naive repertoires showed a weaker similar trend, while memory repertoires showed none. Because the same donors could not be followed over many years, the conclusions depended on cross-sectional statistical analysis. In monozygotic twins, out-of-frame TCR alpha sharing was systematically underestimated by recombination models, although the models agreed with sharing between unrelated individuals. Out-of-frame TCR alpha sequences shared between twins showed an excess of low generation-probability sequences compared with coincidental sharing between unrelated individuals.

All donors were healthy Caucasians. Three pairs of female monozygotic twins, all aged about 18 to 30 years, made up the twin cohort. Positive isolation kits from Invitrogen were used to isolate the CD4+ and CD8+ T cell populations. The CDR3 starts with the cysteine, ends with the phenylalanine, and has 16 residues. Just CDR3 DNA is preserved here, 48 bases in frame from base 1. The germline V gene (reference sequence) sets CDR1 to SEHNR and CDR2 to FQNEAQ. V sheds 0 bases and J sheds 6 bases, leaving 15 bases between their ends. Receptor libraries were prepared by 5' RACE. Sequencing used an Illumina HiSeq 2000. A universal primer binding site was introduced by template switching, and a unique molecular identifier was present in the final cDNA, enabling accurate counting of TCR cDNA molecules. Specific primers in the conserved constant-segment region were used to synthesize first-strand cDNA for the TCR alpha and beta chains. Each cDNA library was double barcoded, with a SMART-Mk sample barcode plus Illumina barcodes, to control for contamination. Two successive PCR steps introduced TruSeq adapter sequences along with Illumina sample barcodes. Sequencing of the TCR alpha and beta cDNA libraries was done on the Illumina HiSeq platform using custom primers. The paper's processing steps were these. Unique molecular identifiers were extracted from raw reads with MiGEC, and CDR3 positions were determined with MiXCR. Recombination models were inferred per individual with the repgenHMM and IGoR tools using an EM algorithm. Shared clonotypes were analyzed with the tcR package in R, and sharing was normalized by the product of cloneset sizes. To study raw recombination without the effects of thymic and clonal selection, out-of-frame nonproductive sequences were analyzed. TCRdb applied fastp at Q25 and MiXCR to the public reads, then kept only in-frame beta chains. Under each unique CDR3 protein, matching rows form one entry showing the most common genes and DNA. What appears here as the V and J calls and clone size reflects TCRdb's work, not the paper's. The sample table records a few hundred thousand distinct CDR3 sequences; roughly 24% of these occur just once. In total, the top ten clones hold just under 3% of the sample.

This clonotype has only a few counts. Its recognized antigen is unknown. Qualities for individual bases were not recorded, and no much larger clone is one base off. These data were likewise used in another study, on T cells expressing NK-cell markers. The second study also describes: Roughly 8 donors provided sorted CD3+CD56+NKG2C+, CD3+CD56+NKG2C- and CD3+CD56-NKG2C+ T-cell subsets, whose TCR beta-chain repertoires were profiled. Of the eight sequenced donors, seven were found to be HCMV-seropositive and one was found to be HCMV-seronegative. To restrict sorting to alphabetaTCR-expressing T cells, an anti-gammadeltaTCR antibody was added in several experiments. For six donors, the dominant CD3+CD56+NKG2C+ clonotypes were among the top 10 CD8+ clonotypes and accounted for about 1.0-7.5% of CD8+ T cells. Those dominant clonotypes were again the most abundant among CD3+CD56-NKG2C+ cells in several donors, at roughly 25-65%. It remained unclear whether the expanded NKG2C-expressing T cell clones were specific for HCMV antigens. The eight sequenced donors were randomly selected healthy volunteers, three men and five women. HCMV-specific IgG was detected in serum with a commercial ELISA kit to determine HCMV serostatus. Reads were demultiplexed and grouped by UMI with MIGEC, and clonotypes were assembled and quantified with MiTCR. Only TCR cDNA sequences supported by at least two reads were kept to exclude erroneous sequences. The tcR package was used for downstream repertoire analysis, and clonotypes were matched across fractions by CDR3 nucleotide sequence plus V segment. VDJmatch was used to annotate antigen specificity against VDJdb, with one amino acid substitution in CDR3 permitted.

The sample consisted of CD4+ T cells sorted from blood. The source is a young woman in good health. The chain uses TRBV7-9 and TRBJ2-1; a tentative D call is TRBD1 (5 bases match). The CDR3 region has the sequence CASSLAYRKDPNEQFF. The DNA sequence is TGTGCCAGCAGCTTAGCGTACAGGAAGGACCCCAATGAGCAGTTCTTC.